This T cell receptor beta chain was identified in a study of cytomegalovirus exposure and HLA in healthy donors. Remarks on this clone: What it binds is unknown.

Both 60 Vbeta primers and 13 Jbeta primers went into the PCR. Here immunoSEQ multiplex PCR was the method, and the copy in TCRdb shows in-frame clones only, minus some. Of 170,000 or so clones in the sample, about 82% are singletons; the top ten hold 1%. Between the trimmed V and J ends, which lost 3 bases and 1 base, there was a span of 6 bases. Germline CDR1 and CDR2: SQVTM and ANQGSEA. The CDR3 runs 13 residues. Study outcomes and limitations: Roughly uniform depth of sequencing across donors was assumed in presence/absence analyses. In vitro assays verified that three CMV-associated chains recognized CMV antigens specifically. TCR beta V- and J-gene trimming was later associated with a missense DCLRE1C variant.

The V gene is TRBV29-1, the J gene TRBJ2-2; D might be TRBD2 (5 bases). The sample taken for sequencing was PBMCs. The clonotype originates from a woman aged 45 to 65 in good health and CMV-seropositive. The CDR3 region has the DNA TGCAGCGTTGACGGGGAGAACACCGGGGAGCTGTTTTTT. It specifies CSVDGENTGELFF.